This TCR beta chain was profiled in a study of OX40 agonist ivuxolimab in advanced cancers. Some background on the complete study: Ivuxolimab, which targeted the costimulatory receptor OX40 (CD134), was an agonistic, fully human IgG2 monoclonal antibody. Of the roughly 54 patients in dose escalation, 19 had hepatocellular carcinoma, about 15 had melanoma, 9 had renal cell carcinoma and 9 had head and neck cancer. Intravenous ivuxolimab was administered to patients every 2 weeks at six dose levels: 0.01, 0.1, 0.3, 1.5, 3 and 10 mg/kg. The purpose of peripheral TCRbeta sequencing was to test whether ivuxolimab changed TCR sequence diversity and led to clonal T-cell expansion. The paper covers the monotherapy dose-escalation part of the phase I ivuxolimab trial, which included N = 52 patients. Patients were allowed to have had prior anti-PD-1, anti-PD-L1 or anti-CTLA-4 therapy, and around two fifths of the dose-escalation patients had been treated with checkpoint inhibitors. Partial responses occurred in three dose-escalation patients: two with cutaneous melanoma and one with hepatocellular carcinoma. A male proportion of around 83% and a mean age of roughly 58 years, ranging from about 23 to 90, were recorded for the dose-escalation cohort. The study at large found these results: Which antigens the clonally expanded peripheral T cells were specific for was not determined. After ivuxolimab, expanded clones were on average more numerous among CD8+ T cells than among CD4+ T cells. In partial responders in the 0.1-3.0 mg/kg groups, normalized peripheral clonal expansion was found to be among the lowest, especially among CD8+ T cells. Low levels of normalized T-cell clonal expansion were also seen in some nonresponding patients. At doses from 0.1 to 3.0 mg/kg, clonal expansion was seen in both CD4+ and CD8+ blood T cells between baseline and week 6.

Including the terminal cysteine and phenylalanine, the CDR3 comprises 15 residues. Of the read, only the CDR3 DNA is kept; its 45 bases are in frame from base 1. From the germline V gene, CDR1 is SGHVS and CDR2 is FNYEAQ. V was cut back by 5 bases and J by 2 bases, leaving a gap of 13 bases between them. For sequencing of the TCRbeta CDR3 region, genomic DNA was extracted from the sorted cells. The immunoSEQ Assay was used to sequence the TCRbeta CDR3 regions. This immuneACCESS table, as held by TCRdb, lists in-frame sequences with V and J called but not all clones. Of the missing ones, under half trace to an unresolved V gene in checked studies; the others have no known cause. The sample yields 40,000 to 45,000 clones; about 86% were counted once. The ten largest clones represent 21% of the sample. A note on this clone: It lacks a known antigen. No much larger clone exists at a distance of one base, and base qualities are not known.

Patients with autoimmune disease history or receiving systemic immunosuppression were excluded from the trial. Peripheral blood for TCR sequencing was collected from all dose cohorts at baseline, on cycle 4 day 1, and on cycle 7 day 1. The samples were taken from a phase I, first-in-human, multicenter, open-label dose-escalation trial of ivuxolimab. Adults with locally advanced or metastatic head and neck squamous cell, hepatocellular, melanoma or renal cell carcinoma were enrolled in the trial. Before TCR sequencing, CD4+ T cells and CD8+ T cells from peripheral blood were sorted into separate populations.

The receptor's source is an adult with an advanced solid tumor such as melanoma, head and neck, liver or kidney cancer. In this chain, TRBV7-6 is recombined with TRBJ1-5; the D gene remains uncertain. Source: CD4+ or CD8+ T cells sorted from blood, taken in a trial of the OX40 agonist ivuxolimab. The DNA sequence follows: TGTGCCAGCAGCCCTAGCAGGAATGGCAATCAGCCCCAGCATTTT. Its product reads: CASSPSRNGNQPQHF.